This TCR beta chain was profiled in a study of CD8 T cells in ankylosing spondylitis. Overall study findings and caveats: There were earlier reports of some motif variants in reactive arthritis synovial fluid and blood. It appeared that ankylosing spondylitis blood was characterized by a TCR beta motif of fewer than ten highly homologous variants.

Using quantitative 5'-RACE with molecular barcodes, the authors made TCR beta libraries. TCRdb passed the 5' RACE reads through MiXCR, listing each CDR3 protein once. This sample has just over 350,000 distinct CDR3 sequences, with 20% found just once. This clonotype has more than one count but fewer than ten. Its antigen is as yet unknown. Germline trimming cut 5 bases from V and 2 bases from J; bases unmatched to any gene: 6. CDR3 length equals 15 residues. The sequenced sample consisted of blood, either unsorted or a sorted T cell fraction (not recorded which). The sequence derives from a male donor with ankylosing spondylitis or in good health (not recorded which). The J gene is TRBJ2-1, the V gene TRBV12-3 or TRBV12-4, with 7 bases identical to TRBD1. The CDR3 DNA reads TGTGCCAGCAGTGATGGACAGGACACCTACAATGAGCAGTTCTTC. The encoded protein is CASSDGQDTYNEQFF.